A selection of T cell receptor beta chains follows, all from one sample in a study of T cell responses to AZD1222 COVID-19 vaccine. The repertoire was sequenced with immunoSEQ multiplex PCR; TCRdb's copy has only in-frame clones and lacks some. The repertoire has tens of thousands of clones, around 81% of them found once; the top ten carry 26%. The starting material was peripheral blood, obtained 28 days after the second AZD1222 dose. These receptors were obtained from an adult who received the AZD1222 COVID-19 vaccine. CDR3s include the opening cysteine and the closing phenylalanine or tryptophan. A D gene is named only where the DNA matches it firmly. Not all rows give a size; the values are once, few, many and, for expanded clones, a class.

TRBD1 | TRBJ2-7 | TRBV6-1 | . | TGTGCCAGCAGTGGGGTAGGGACAGGGGCTTCCTACGAGCAGTACTTC | CASSGVGTGASYEQYF
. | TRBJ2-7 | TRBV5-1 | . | TGCGCCAGCAGCTTGGACGTTGGGGGCCGCAGGGGCGAGCAGTACTTC | CASSLDVGGRRGEQYF
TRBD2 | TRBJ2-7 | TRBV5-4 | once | TGTGCCAGCAGCTCGCCTAGCGGGAGGTCCTACGAGCAGTACTTC | CASSSPSGRSYEQYF
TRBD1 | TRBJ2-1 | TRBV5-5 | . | TGTGCCAGCAGGAGAACCGGGACAGGGGACCACAATGAGCAGTTCTTC | CASRRTGTGDHNEQFF
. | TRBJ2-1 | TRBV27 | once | TGTGCCAGCAGCCCCGGACTACATAAGGCGTCTGAGCAGTTCTTC | CASSPGLHKASEQFF
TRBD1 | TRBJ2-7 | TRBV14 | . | TGTGCCAGCAGCCACCCCGGGACAGGAGTTTACGAGCAGTACTTC | CASSHPGTGVYEQYF
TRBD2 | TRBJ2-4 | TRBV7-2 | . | TGTGCCAGCAGCTTAATGGCTAGCGGGACCGAAAACATTCAGTACTTC | CASSLMASGTENIQYF
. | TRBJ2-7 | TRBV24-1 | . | TGTGCCACCAGTGATCGGGGAGTAGGAACCTACGAGCAGTACTTC | CATSDRGVGTYEQYF
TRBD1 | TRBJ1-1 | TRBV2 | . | TGTGCCAGCAGGGGGGACAGGGGTGAAGCTTTCTTT | CASRGDRGEAFF
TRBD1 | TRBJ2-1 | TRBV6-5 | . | TGTGCCAGCAGAACCACAGGGGACAATGAGCAGTTCTTC | CASRTTGDNEQFF
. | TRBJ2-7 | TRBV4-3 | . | TGCGCCAGCAGCCGGGCAGAAGCCAGCAACTACGAGCAGTACTTC | CASSRAEASNYEQYF
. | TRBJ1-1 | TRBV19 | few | TGTGCCAGTAGTGAAGAGAGGTTTGAAGCTTTCTTT | CASSEERFEAFF
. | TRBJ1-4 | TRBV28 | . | TGTGCCAGCAGACTTTACGGGGCCACTAATGAAAAACTGTTTTTT | CASRLYGATNEKLFF
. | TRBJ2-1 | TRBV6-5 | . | TGTGCCAGCAGGCGGGACTCGAGCTCCTACAATGAGCAGTTCTTC | CASRRDSSSYNEQFF
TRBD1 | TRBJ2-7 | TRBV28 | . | TGTGCCAGCAGGTCCGGGACAGCCAGCTACGAGCAGTACTTC | CASRSGTASYEQYF
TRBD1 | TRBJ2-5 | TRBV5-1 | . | TGCGCCAGCAGCTCCGGACAGGGCAACTACCAAGAGACCCAGTACTTC | CASSSGQGNYQETQYF
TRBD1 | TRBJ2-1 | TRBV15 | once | TGTGCCACCAGCAGACCAGGGGGAGTCGACAATGAGCAGTTCTTC | CATSRPGGVDNEQFF
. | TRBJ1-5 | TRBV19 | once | TGTGCCAGTAGTATAGCTCTGAATCAGCCCCAGCATTTT | CASSIALNQPQHF
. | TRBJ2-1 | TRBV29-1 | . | TGCAGCGTTGAGGGGGGAGAGGTCTACAATGAGCAGTTCTTC | CSVEGGEVYNEQFF
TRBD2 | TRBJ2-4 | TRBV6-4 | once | TGTGCCAGCCGCCGAGGCGGGGGGCCAAAAAACATTCAGTACTTC | CASRRGGGPKNIQYF
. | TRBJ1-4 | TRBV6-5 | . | TGTGCCAGCAGGAACTTACAGGGTAATGAAAAACTGTTTTTT | CASRNLQGNEKLFF
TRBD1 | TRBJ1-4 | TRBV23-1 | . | TGCGCCAGCAGTCTTATAAGAGGGGGCGCGGAAAAACTGTTTTTT | CASSLIRGGAEKLFF
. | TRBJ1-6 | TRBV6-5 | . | TGTGCCAGCAGTTACGATCCGGGTAATTCACCCCTCCACTTT | CASSYDPGNSPLHF
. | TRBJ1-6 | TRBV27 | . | TGTGCCAGCAGTCAGGACACCCGAGGGTATTCACCCCTCCACTTT | CASSQDTRGYSPLHF
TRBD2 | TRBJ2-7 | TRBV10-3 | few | TGTGCCATCAGTATGCCTAGCGGGAGGGCCCATAGCTACGAGCAGTACTTC | CAISMPSGRAHSYEQYF
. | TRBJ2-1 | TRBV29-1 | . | TGCAGCGTTGGGCCCGAAGGGGGGCAGTTCTTC | CSVGPEGGQFF
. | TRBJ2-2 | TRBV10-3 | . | TGTGCCATCAGTGGGACCGGGACGCTTCACACCGGGGAGCTGTTTTTT | CAISGTGTLHTGELFF
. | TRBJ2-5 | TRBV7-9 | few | TGTGCCAGTGGAACAGGTTTAGAGACCCAGTACTTC | CASGTGLETQYF
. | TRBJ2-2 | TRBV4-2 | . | TGTGCCAGCAGCCAACCAGGACCCGTGGGAACCGGGGAGCTGTTTTTT | CASSQPGPVGTGELFF
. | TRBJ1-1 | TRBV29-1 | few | TGCAGCGTTGTTGTGTGGAACACTGAAGCTTTCTTT | CSVVVWNTEAFF
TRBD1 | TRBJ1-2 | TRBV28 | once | TGTGCCAGCACCCACACGACAGGGAAAAGTGGCTACACCTTC | CASTHTTGKSGYTF
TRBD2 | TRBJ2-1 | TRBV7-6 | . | TGTGCCAGCAGCTTATACGCGGGCGGGAGAGCGAATGAGCAGTTCTTC | CASSLYAGGRANEQFF
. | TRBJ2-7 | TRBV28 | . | TGTGCCAGCAGTAACTCCTACGAGCAGTACTTC | CASSNSYEQYF
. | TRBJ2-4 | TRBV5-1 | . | TGCGCCAGCAGCGCGGACGGCAAAAACATTCAGTACTTC | CASSADGKNIQYF
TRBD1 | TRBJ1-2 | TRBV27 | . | TGTGCCAGCAGCCGTGACAGGGCTTATGGCTACACCTTC | CASSRDRAYGYTF
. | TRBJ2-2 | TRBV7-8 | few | TGTGCCAGCAGCTCACCCCGGCTAGGGACCGGGGAGCTGTTTTTT | CASSSPRLGTGELFF
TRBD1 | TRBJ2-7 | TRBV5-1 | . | TGCGCCAGTATGGACAGGGGCACAACCTACGAGCAGTACTTC | CASMDRGTTYEQYF
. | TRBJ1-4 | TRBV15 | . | TGTGCCACCAGCAGAGAAACGGCAACTAATGAAAAACTGTTTTTT | CATSRETATNEKLFF
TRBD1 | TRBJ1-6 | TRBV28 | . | TGTGCCAGCAGTACCCCGGGACAGCCTATTAATTCACCCCTCCACTTT | CASSTPGQPINSPLHF
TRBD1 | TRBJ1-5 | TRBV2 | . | TGTGCCAGCAGAGAAGACAGGGGTGGCAATCAGCCCCAGCATTTT | CASREDRGGNQPQHF
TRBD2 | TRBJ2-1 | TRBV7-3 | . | TGTGCCAGCAGCTTAACGGGCCCAGCGGGAGTCTACAATGAGCAGTTCTTC | CASSLTGPAGVYNEQFF
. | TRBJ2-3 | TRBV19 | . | TGTGCCAGTAGTATAGTTACTCCTACACGCACAGATACGCAGTATTTT | CASSIVTPTRTDTQYF
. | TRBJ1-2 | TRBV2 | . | TGTGCCAGTAACAGGGTATTAGGCTACACCTTC | CASNRVLGYTF
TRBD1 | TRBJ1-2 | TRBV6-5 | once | TGTGCCAGCAGTACACGGGACAGATTTAACTATGGCTACACCTTC | CASSTRDRFNYGYTF
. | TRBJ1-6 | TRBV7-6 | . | TGTGCCAGCAGCTCTAGGGGGGGCACAGGGACTTCACCCCTCCACTTT | CASSSRGGTGTSPLHF
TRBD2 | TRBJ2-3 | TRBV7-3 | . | TGTGCCAGCAGCTTTGGGGGAGGGAACCTCGGCGATACGCAGTATTTT | CASSFGGGNLGDTQYF
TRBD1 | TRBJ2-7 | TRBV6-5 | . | TGTGCCAGCAGTTCGCCGGGACAGGGGTCCTACGAGCAGTACTTC | CASSSPGQGSYEQYF
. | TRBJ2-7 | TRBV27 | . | TGTGCCAGCAGTCAACCGGGCCTTTCATCCTACGAGCAGTACTTC | CASSQPGLSSYEQYF
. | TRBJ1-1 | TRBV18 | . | TGTGCCAGCTCACCCCTCGAGGAAATGAACACTGAAGCTTTCTTT | CASSPLEEMNTEAFF